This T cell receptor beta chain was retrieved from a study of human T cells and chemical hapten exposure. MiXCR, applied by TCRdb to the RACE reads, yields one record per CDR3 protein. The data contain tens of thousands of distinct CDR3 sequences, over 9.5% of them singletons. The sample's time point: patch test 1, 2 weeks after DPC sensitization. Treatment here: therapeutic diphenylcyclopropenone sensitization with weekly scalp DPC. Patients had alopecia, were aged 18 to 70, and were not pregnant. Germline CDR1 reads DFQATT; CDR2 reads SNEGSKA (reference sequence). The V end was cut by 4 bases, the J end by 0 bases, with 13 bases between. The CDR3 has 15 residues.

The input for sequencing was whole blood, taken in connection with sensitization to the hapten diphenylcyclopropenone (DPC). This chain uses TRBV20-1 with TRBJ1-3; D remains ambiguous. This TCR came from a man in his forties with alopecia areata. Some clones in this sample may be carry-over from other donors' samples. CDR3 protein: CSAIPAGSSGNTIYF. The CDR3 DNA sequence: TGCAGTGCTATCCCAGCAGGAAGCTCTGGAAACACCATATATTTT.